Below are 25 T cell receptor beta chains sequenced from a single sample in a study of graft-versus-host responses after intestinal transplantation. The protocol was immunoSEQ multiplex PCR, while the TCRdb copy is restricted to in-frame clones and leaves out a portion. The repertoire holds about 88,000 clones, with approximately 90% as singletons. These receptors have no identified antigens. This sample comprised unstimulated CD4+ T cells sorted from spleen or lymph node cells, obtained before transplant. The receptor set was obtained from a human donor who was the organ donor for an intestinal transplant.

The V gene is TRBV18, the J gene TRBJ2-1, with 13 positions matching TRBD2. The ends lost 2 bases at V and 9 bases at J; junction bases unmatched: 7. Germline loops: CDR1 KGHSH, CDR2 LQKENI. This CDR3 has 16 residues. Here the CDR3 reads CASSPGLAGAFPEQFF. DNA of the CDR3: TGTGCCAGCTCACCAGGACTAGCGGGGGCCTTCCCTGAGCAGTTCTTC.

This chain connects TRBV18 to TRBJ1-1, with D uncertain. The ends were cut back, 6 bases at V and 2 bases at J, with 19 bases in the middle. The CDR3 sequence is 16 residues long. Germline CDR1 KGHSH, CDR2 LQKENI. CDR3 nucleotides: TGTGCCAGCTCCGAAGGTATGAAGGAACTAAACACTGAAGCTTTCTTT. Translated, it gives CASSEGMKELNTEAFF.

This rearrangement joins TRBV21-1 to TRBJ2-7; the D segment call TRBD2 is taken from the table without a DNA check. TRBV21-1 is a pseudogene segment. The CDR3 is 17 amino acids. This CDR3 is CASNPALAGEILYEQYF. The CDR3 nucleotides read TGTGCCAGCAACCCGGCACTAGCGGGGGAAATACTCTACGAGCAGTACTTC.

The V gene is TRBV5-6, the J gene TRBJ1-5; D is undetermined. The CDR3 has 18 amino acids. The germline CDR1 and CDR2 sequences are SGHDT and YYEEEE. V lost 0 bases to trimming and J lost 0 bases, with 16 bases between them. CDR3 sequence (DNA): TGTGCCAGCAGCTTGGCCGTAACCGGGAGCTATAGCAATCAGCCCCAGCATTTT. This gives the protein CASSLAVTGSYSNQPQHF.

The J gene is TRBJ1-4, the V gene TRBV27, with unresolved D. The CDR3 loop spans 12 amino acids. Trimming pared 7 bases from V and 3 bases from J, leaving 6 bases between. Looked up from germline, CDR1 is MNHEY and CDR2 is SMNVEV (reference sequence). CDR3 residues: CASKGANEKLFF. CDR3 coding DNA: TGTGCCAGCAAGGGAGCTAATGAAAAACTGTTTTTT.

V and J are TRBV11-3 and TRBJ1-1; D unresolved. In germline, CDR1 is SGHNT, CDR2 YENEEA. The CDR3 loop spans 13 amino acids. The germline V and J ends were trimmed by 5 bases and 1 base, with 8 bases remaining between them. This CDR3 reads CASSAAENTEAFF. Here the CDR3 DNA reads TGTGCCAGCAGCGCTGCGGAGAACACTGAAGCTTTCTTT.

The CDR3 sequence is CASSLGPGHYEQYF. The CDR3 bases are TGTGCCAGCAGCTTGGGCCCGGGACACTACGAGCAGTACTTC. This rearrangement joins TRBV5-4 to TRBJ2-7, with D possibly TRBD1 on 6 matching bases. Germline V CDR1 and CDR2: SGHNT, YYREEE (reference sequence). The germline V and J ends were trimmed by 0 bases and 3 bases, with 10 bases remaining between them. CDR3 size: 14 residues.

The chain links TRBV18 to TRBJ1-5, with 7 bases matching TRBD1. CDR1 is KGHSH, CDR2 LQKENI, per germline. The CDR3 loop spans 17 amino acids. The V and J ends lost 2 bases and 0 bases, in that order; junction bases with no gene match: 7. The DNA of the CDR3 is TGTGCCAGCTCACCATCAGGGGGAATCAATAGCAATCAGCCCCAGCATTTT. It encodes CASSPSGGINSNQPQHF.

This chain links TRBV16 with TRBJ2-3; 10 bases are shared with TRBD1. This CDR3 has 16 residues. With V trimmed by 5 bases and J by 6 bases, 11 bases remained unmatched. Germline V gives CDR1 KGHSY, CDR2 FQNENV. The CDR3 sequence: CASSKGGQGRADTQYF. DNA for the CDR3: TGTGCCAGCAGCAAAGGGGGACAGGGGCGAGCGGATACGCAGTATTTT.

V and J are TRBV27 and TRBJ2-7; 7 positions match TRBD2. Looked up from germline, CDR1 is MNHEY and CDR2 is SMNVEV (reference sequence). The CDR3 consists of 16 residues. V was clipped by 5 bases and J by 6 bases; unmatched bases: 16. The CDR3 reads CASSIAGVWSYREQYF. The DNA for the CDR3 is TGTGCCAGCAGTATTGCGGGAGTATGGTCGTATCGCGAGCAGTACTTC.

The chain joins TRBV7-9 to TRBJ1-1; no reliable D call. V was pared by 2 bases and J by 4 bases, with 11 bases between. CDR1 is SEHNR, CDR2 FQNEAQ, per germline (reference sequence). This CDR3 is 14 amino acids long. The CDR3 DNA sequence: TGTGCCAGCAGCTTAACGGGGTTGCGCACTGAAGCTTTCTTT. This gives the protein CASSLTGLRTEAFF.

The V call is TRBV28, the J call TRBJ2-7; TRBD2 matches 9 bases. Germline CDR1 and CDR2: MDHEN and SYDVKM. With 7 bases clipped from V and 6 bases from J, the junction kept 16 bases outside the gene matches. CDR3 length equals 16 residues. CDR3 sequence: CASMMAGSGRFFEQYF. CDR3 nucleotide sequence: TGTGCCAGCATGATGGCTGGTAGCGGGAGATTTTTCGAGCAGTACTTC.

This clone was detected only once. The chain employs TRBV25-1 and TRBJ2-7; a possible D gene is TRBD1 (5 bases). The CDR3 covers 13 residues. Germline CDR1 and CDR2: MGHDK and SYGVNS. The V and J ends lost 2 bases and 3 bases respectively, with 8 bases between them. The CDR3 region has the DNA TGTGCCAGCAGTGAACAGGGCGGCTACGAGCAGTACTTC. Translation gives CASSEQGGYEQYF.

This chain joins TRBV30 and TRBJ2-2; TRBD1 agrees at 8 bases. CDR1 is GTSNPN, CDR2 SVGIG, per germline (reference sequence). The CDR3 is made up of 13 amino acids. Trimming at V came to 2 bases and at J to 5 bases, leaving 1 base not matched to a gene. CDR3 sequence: CAWSYRGTGELFF. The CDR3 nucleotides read TGTGCCTGGAGTTACAGGGGGACCGGGGAGCTGTTTTTT.

CDR3 in amino acids: CASSSGDRFSYEQYF. In DNA form, the CDR3 reads TGCGCCAGCAGCTCCGGGGACAGGTTCTCCTACGAGCAGTACTTC. The chain recombines TRBV5-1 with TRBJ2-7, with TRBD1 identical over 8 bases. Germline loops: CDR1 SGHRS, CDR2 YFSETQ. After removal of 3 bases from V and 0 bases from J, the junction contained 5 bases not matched to a gene. The CDR3 runs 15 residues.

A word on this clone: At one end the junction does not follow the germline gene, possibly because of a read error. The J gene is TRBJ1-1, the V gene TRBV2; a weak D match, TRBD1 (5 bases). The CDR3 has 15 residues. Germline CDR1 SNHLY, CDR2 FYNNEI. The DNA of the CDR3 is TGTGCCGGCAGTGAATGGGGGGGGTTGAACACTGAAGCTTTCTTT. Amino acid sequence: CAGSEWGGLNTEAFF. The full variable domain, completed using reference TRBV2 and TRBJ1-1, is EPEVTQTPSHQVTQMGQEVILRCVPISNHLYFYWYRQILGQKVEFLVSFYNNEISEKSEIFDDQFSVERPDGSNFTLKIRSTKLEDSAMYFCAGSEWGGLNTEAFFGQGTRLTVV.

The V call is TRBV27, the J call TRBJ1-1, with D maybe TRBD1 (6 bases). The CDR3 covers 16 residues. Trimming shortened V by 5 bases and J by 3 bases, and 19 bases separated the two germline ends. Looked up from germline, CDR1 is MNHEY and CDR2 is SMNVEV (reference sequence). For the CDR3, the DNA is TGTGCCAGCAGTAAATTGATAGCCGACAGGTACACTGAAGCTTTCTTT. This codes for CASSKLIADRYTEAFF.

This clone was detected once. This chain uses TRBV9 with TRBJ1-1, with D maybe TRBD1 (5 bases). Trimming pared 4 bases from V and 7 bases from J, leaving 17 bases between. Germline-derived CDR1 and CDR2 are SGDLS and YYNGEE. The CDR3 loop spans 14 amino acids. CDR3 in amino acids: CASSPKDTRLEAFF. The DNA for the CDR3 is TGTGCCAGCAGCCCGAAGGACACGAGGCTTGAAGCTTTCTTT.

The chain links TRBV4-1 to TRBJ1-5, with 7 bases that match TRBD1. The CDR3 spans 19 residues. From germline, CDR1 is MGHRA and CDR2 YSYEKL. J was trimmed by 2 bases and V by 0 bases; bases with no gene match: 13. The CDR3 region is CASSQELGRGNIGNQPQHF. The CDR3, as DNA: TGCGCCAGCAGCCAAGAGTTGGGCAGGGGGAATATCGGCAATCAGCCCCAGCATTTT.

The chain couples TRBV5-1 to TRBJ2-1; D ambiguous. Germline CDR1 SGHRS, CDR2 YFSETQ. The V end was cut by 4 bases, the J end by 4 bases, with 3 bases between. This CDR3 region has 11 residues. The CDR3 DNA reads TGCGCCAGCAGCACATACAATGAGCAGTTCTTC. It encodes CASSTYNEQFF.

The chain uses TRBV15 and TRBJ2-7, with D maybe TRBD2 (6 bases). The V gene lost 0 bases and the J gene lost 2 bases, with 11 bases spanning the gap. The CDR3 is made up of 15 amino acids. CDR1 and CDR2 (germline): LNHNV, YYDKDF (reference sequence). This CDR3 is CATSRDPGEAYEQYF. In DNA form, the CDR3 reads TGTGCCACCAGCAGAGATCCCGGGGAGGCCTACGAGCAGTACTTC. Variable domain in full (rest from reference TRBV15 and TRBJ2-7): DAMVIQNPRYQVTQFGKPVTLSCSQTLNHNVMYWYQQKSSQAPKLLFHYYDKDFNNEADTPDNFQSRRPNTSFCFLDIRSPGLGDTAMYLCATSRDPGEAYEQYFGPGTRLTVT.

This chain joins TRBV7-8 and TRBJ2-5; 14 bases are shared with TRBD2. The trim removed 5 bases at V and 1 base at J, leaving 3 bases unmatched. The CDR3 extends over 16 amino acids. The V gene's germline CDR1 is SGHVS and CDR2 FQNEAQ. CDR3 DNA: TGTGCCAGCAGCATAGGACTAGCGGGGGGCCAAGAGACCCAGTACTTC. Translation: CASSIGLAGGQETQYF.

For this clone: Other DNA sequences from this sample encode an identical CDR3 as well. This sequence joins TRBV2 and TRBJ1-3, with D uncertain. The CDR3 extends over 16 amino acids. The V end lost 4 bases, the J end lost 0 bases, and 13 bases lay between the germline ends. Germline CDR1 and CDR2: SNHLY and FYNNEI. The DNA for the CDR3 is TGTGCCAGCAGTGGGGTCAGGTATAGCTCTGGAAACACCATATATTTT. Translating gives CASSGVRYSSGNTIYF.

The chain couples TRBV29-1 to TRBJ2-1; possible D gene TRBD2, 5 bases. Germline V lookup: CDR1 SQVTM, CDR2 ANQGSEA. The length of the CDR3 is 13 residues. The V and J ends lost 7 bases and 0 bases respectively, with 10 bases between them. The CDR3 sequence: CSGTPLSYNEQFF. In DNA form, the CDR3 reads TGCAGCGGGACTCCCCTCTCCTACAATGAGCAGTTCTTC.

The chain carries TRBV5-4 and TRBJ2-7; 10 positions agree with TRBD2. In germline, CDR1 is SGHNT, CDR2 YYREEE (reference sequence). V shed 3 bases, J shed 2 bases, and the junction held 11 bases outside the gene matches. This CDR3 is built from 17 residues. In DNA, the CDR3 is TGTGCCAGCAGCTCGCCGGGACTAGCGCCAAGCACCTACGAGCAGTACTTC. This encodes CASSSPGLAPSTYEQYF. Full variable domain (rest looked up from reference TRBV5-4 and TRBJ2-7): ETGVTQSPTHLIKTRGQQVTLRCSSQSGHNTVSWYQQALGQGPQFIFQYYREEENGRGNFPPRFSGLQFPNYSSELNVNALELDDSALYLCASSSPGLAPSTYEQYFGPGTRLTVT.